The 28 T cell receptor beta chains presented below share a single source sample, sequenced in a study of OX40 agonist ivuxolimab in advanced cancers. Using immunoSEQ multiplex PCR, the repertoire was profiled, and TCRdb retains in-frame clones only, with some absent. Of about 82,000 clones listed, around 88% are singletons. The source was CD4+ or CD8+ T cells sorted from blood, collected in a trial of the OX40 agonist ivuxolimab. The receptors come from an adult with an advanced solid tumor such as melanoma, head and neck, liver or kidney cancer.

The chain combines TRBV27 with TRBJ2-7, with D possibly TRBD1 on 6 matching bases. Trimming pared 0 bases from V and 6 bases from J, leaving 24 bases between. Germline values: CDR1 MNHEY, CDR2 SMNVEV (reference sequence). The CDR3 spans 18 residues. The CDR3 bases are TGTGCCAGCAGTTTATCACCTTCCCCGACAGGAAAGATTAGCGAGCAGTACTTC. It codes for CASSLSPSPTGKISEQYF.

The chain has TRBV6-6 and TRBJ1-1, with unresolved D. Trimming shortened V by 1 base and J by 5 bases, and 11 bases separated the two germline ends. This CDR3 contains 14 residues. Germline V gene lookup returns CDR1 MNHNY and CDR2 SVGAGI (reference sequence). The CDR3 region has the DNA TGTGCCAGCAGTTACTTGCCCGTGGATACTGAAGCTTTCTTT. Protein: CASSYLPVDTEAFF.

The sample holds one count of this clone. The chain has TRBV30 and TRBJ2-7; D uncertain. Germline V lookup: CDR1 GTSNPN, CDR2 SVGIG (reference sequence). This CDR3 has 12 residues. V was pared by 1 base and J by 4 bases, with 8 bases between. The CDR3 loop is CAWSDPSYEQYF. The CDR3 nucleotides read TGTGCCTGGAGTGACCCTTCGTACGAGCAGTACTTC.

V gene TRBV19 combines with J gene TRBJ1-2; perhaps TRBD1 as D (6 bases). The CDR3 runs to 14 residues. Germline V CDR1 and CDR2: LNHDA, SQIVND (reference sequence). V lost 7 bases and J lost 4, with 16 bases in between. The CDR3, as DNA: TGTGCCAGTACTCGGGACACGAACATCTATGGCTACACCTTC. Translation gives CASTRDTNIYGYTF.

This chain connects TRBV29-1 to TRBJ2-7, with TRBD2 matching over 12 bases. V dropped 0 bases and J dropped 2; count of bases not matched to a gene: 8. This CDR3 spans 17 amino acids. Germline V gives CDR1 SQVTM, CDR2 ANQGSEA. The CDR3 DNA reads as TGCAGCGTTGAAGATCGACGGACTAGCGGGATCACCTACGAGCAGTACTTC. It specifies CSVEDRRTSGITYEQYF.

This chain uses TRBV4-2 with TRBJ2-7; D perhaps matches TRBD1 (8 bases). V was cut by 5 bases and J by 3 bases, with 17 bases left in between. CDR3 length: 15 amino acids. Germline CDR1 and CDR2: LGHNA and YNFKEQ. The CDR3 sequence is CASSKAGQADYEQYF. CDR3 nucleotide sequence: TGTGCCAGCAGCAAAGCGGGACAGGCGGACTACGAGCAGTACTTC.

The chain links TRBV7-2 to TRBJ2-7; 11 nucleotides agree with TRBD2. The CDR3 covers 15 residues. V was clipped by 1 base and J by 6 bases; unmatched bases: 5. Germline-derived CDR1 and CDR2 are SGHTA and FQGNSA. The CDR3 DNA reads TGTGCCAGCAGCTTAGATCTTAGCGGGAGGGTCGAGCAGTACTTC. Translation gives CASSLDLSGRVEQYF.

The V and J genes are TRBV5-4 and TRBJ2-2; 8 bases map to TRBD2. From germline, CDR1 is SGHNT and CDR2 YYREEE (reference sequence). This CDR3 has 15 amino acids. V shed 2 bases, J shed 3 bases, and the junction held 3 bases outside the gene matches. The CDR3 is CASSFGTRDTGELFF. The DNA for the CDR3 is TGTGCCAGCAGCTTCGGGACTAGAGACACCGGGGAGCTGTTTTTT.

The J gene is TRBJ1-3, the V gene TRBV21-1; the table's D gene call, TRBD1, was not cross checked with the DNA. TRBV21-1 is an annotated pseudogene. The CDR3 spans 19 residues. CDR3: CASSEFRGPPSVSGNTIYF. The CDR3 DNA sequence: TGTGCCAGCAGTGAGTTTAGGGGCCCGCCTTCGGTATCTGGAAACACCATATATTTT.

V gene TRBV10-1 combines with J gene TRBJ2-7; D perhaps matches TRBD1 (6 bases). V lost 9 bases and J lost 0, with 9 bases in between. The CDR3 length is 12 residues. The V gene's germline CDR1 is WNHNN and CDR2 SYGVQD (reference sequence). CDR3 in DNA: TGCGCCAGAACAGGGATCTCCTACGAGCAGTACTTC. This codes for CARTGISYEQYF.

V gene TRBV6-6 combines with J gene TRBJ2-7, with D uncertain. The V gene lost 5 bases and the J gene lost 0 bases, with 8 bases spanning the gap. The length of the CDR3 is 13 residues. Germline-derived CDR1 and CDR2 are MNHNY and SVGAGI (reference sequence). The chain's CDR3 is CASSGFYSYEQYF. The CDR3 DNA is TGTGCCAGCAGTGGATTTTACTCCTACGAGCAGTACTTC.

The V gene is TRBV28, the J gene TRBJ2-1, with D perhaps matching TRBD2 (6 bases). Trimming took off 7 bases at V and 9 bases at J, with 13 bases between the two ends. The CDR3 sequence is 12 residues long. Germline V gene lookup returns CDR1 MDHEN and CDR2 SYDVKM. The CDR3 DNA follows: TGTGCCAGCATGCGGACTATGAGTGAGCAGTTCTTC. Translating it yields CASMRTMSEQFF. The entire variable domain, with the rest obtained from reference TRBV28 and TRBJ2-1, is as follows: DVKVTQSSRYLVKRTGEKVFLECVQDMDHENMFWYRQDPGLGLRLIYFSYDVKMKEKGDIPEGYSVSREKKERFSLILESASTNQTSMYLCASMRTMSEQFFGPGTRLTVL.

The V and J genes are TRBV18 and TRBJ2-3, with 10 bases fitting TRBD2. The CDR3 has 17 residues. CDR1 is KGHSH, CDR2 LQKENI, per germline. After removal of 6 bases from V and 0 bases from J, the junction contained 9 bases not matched to a gene. In DNA form, the CDR3 reads TGTGCCAGCTCGCCCGAACTAGCGGGGTTAAGCACAGATACGCAGTATTTT. It codes for CASSPELAGLSTDTQYF.

In this sample, this clone turned up a few times. V gene TRBV10-3 combines with J gene TRBJ2-7; no definite D call. This CDR3 is 11 amino acids long. Germline-derived CDR1 and CDR2 are ENHRY and SYGVKD. Trimming took off 5 bases at V and 2 bases at J, with 4 bases between the two ends. Written as DNA, the CDR3 is TGTGCCATCAGTCAAACCTACGAGCAGTACTTC. Residues: CAISQTYEQYF.

The V and J genes are TRBV7-2 and TRBJ2-2, with 14 bases that match TRBD2. The length of the CDR3 is 18 residues. V was clipped by 6 bases and J by 6 bases; unmatched bases: 12. Germline V gives CDR1 SGHTA, CDR2 FQGNSA. The CDR3: CASSSNRLAGGPSGELFF. The CDR3 DNA reads TGTGCCAGCAGTTCTAATAGACTAGCGGGAGGGCCCTCCGGGGAGCTGTTTTTT. Variable domain in full (rest from reference TRBV7-2 and TRBJ2-2): GAGVSQSPSNKVTEKGKDVELRCDPISGHTALYWYRQSLGQGLEFLIYFQGNSAPDKSGLPSDRFSAERTGGSVSTLTIQRTQQEDSAVYLCASSSNRLAGGPSGELFFGEGSRLTVL.

The gene calls are TRBV7-2 and TRBJ2-5, with D hard to call. This CDR3 region has 14 residues. The V end was cut by 0 bases, the J end by 11 bases, with 16 bases between. Germline CDR1 and CDR2: SGHTA and FQGNSA. The CDR3 region is CASSLAASPSGQYF. The CDR3 DNA follows: TGTGCCAGCAGCTTAGCGGCGTCCCCATCCGGGCAGTACTTC. The entire variable domain, with the rest obtained from reference TRBV7-2 and TRBJ2-5, is as follows: GAGVSQSPSNKVTEKGKDVELRCDPISGHTALYWYRQSLGQGLEFLIYFQGNSAPDKSGLPSDRFSAERTGGSVSTLTIQRTQQEDSAVYLCASSLAASPSGQYFGPGTRLLVL.

As concerns this clone: The same CDR3 also results from other DNA sequences found in this sample. The chain is built from TRBV7-2 and TRBJ2-7; 8 nucleotides line up with TRBD2. J lost 0 bases, V lost 1 base, and 5 bases had no gene match. Per the germline V gene, CDR1 is SGHTA and CDR2 is FQGNSA. The CDR3 contains 16 residues. CDR3 DNA: TGTGCCAGCAGCTTAGTTGGCGGGGGGAGCTCCTACGAGCAGTACTTC. It translates to CASSLVGGGSSYEQYF.

This chain uses TRBV29-1 with TRBJ2-1; 9 bases fit TRBD1. This CDR3 has 12 amino acids. Unmatched junction bases numbered 6, after V lost 6 bases and J lost 9 bases. Germline V gives CDR1 SQVTM, CDR2 ANQGSEA. In DNA, the CDR3 is TGCAGCGTCGGGACAGGGCGCAGTGAGCAGTTCTTC. It encodes CSVGTGRSEQFF.

The V call is TRBV21-1, the J call TRBJ1-2. TRBV21-1 is designated a pseudogene. The CDR3 totals 11 residues. The CDR3 bases are TGTGCCAGCAGCAAAGCTGCTGGCTACACCTTC. Its translation is CASSKAAGYTF.

The chain has TRBV30 and TRBJ2-1, with TRBD2 matching 8 bases. This CDR3 contains 16 residues. Per the germline V gene, CDR1 is GTSNPN and CDR2 is SVGIG (reference sequence). The junction had 8 bases not matched to a gene; V was cut back by 2 bases and J by 2 bases. DNA for the CDR3: TGTGCCTGGAGTCTTTTAGCGGGGATTACCTACAATGAGCAGTTCTTC. This gives the protein CAWSLLAGITYNEQFF.

The J gene is TRBJ2-7, the V gene TRBV5-4; D gene ambiguous. The V end was cut by 2 bases, the J end by 3 bases, with 12 bases between. The CDR3 sequence is 14 residues long. The germline V gene has CDR1 SGHNT and CDR2 YYREEE (reference sequence). The CDR3 here is CASSFPGSNYEQYF. The CDR3 DNA reads as TGTGCCAGCAGCTTCCCGGGTTCGAACTACGAGCAGTACTTC.

The chain uses TRBV29-1 and TRBJ1-2, with a tentative D call TRBD1 (6 bases). The CDR3 sequence is 13 residues long. The V gene lost 4 bases and the J gene lost 3 bases, with 12 bases spanning the gap. Per the germline V gene, CDR1 is SQVTM and CDR2 is ANQGSEA. CDR3 coding DNA: TGCAGCGTTGCACAACAGGGAGACTATGGCTACACCTTC. This sequence encodes CSVAQQGDYGYTF.

The table lists this clone with a few counts. The CDR3 nucleotides are TGTGCCAGCAGACCGGGTGCTAGCACAGATACGCAGTATTTT. It translates to CASRPGASTDTQYF. The chain links TRBV5-8 to TRBJ2-3; D is unclear. Germline V CDR1 and CDR2: SGHTS, YDEGEE. The ends were cut back, 5 bases at V and 0 bases at J, with 10 bases in the middle. The CDR3 consists of 14 residues.

V and J are TRBV14 and TRBJ2-5, with a possible D match to TRBD2 (5 bases). CDR3 length: 15 amino acids. CDR1 is SGHDN, CDR2 FVKESK, per germline. Deletions cut 1 base from V and 5 bases from J, with 14 bases between. The CDR3 here is CASSQATSLRETQYF. The CDR3 region has the DNA TGTGCCAGCAGCCAAGCTACTAGTCTCAGGGAGACCCAGTACTTC.

The rearrangement links TRBV7-2 to TRBJ2-1; D is unresolved. The CDR3 sequence is 13 residues long. V dropped 5 bases and J dropped 9 bases, with 14 bases sitting between them. The germline gives CDR1 SGHTA, CDR2 FQGNSA. CDR3 DNA: TGTGCCAGCAGCCCAACTATAGGCCCTGAGCAGTTCTTC. As protein: CASSPTIGPEQFF. Full variable domain (outside the CDR3, taken from reference TRBV7-2 and TRBJ2-1): GAGVSQSPSNKVTEKGKDVELRCDPISGHTALYWYRQSLGQGLEFLIYFQGNSAPDKSGLPSDRFSAERTGGSVSTLTIQRTQQEDSAVYLCASSPTIGPEQFFGPGTRLTVL.

V gene TRBV28 combines with J gene TRBJ2-7; D is unclear. The V gene lost 2 bases and the J gene lost 6 bases, with 17 bases spanning the gap. The CDR3 is made up of 15 amino acids. The germline V gene encodes CDR1 MDHEN and CDR2 SYDVKM. CDR3 in DNA: TGTGCCAGCAGTTTAGTAACGCGAGAAGAGGTCGAGCAGTACTTC. It codes for CASSLVTREEVEQYF.

V and J are TRBV4-2 and TRBJ2-2; 11 nucleotides align to TRBD2. CDR1 is LGHNA, CDR2 YNFKEQ, per germline. This CDR3 has 18 residues. With 3 bases clipped from V and 6 bases from J, the junction kept 12 bases outside the gene matches. The CDR3 reads CASSQGDSGRAVAGELFF. CDR3 bases: TGTGCCAGCAGCCAGGGAGATAGCGGGAGGGCAGTTGCCGGGGAGCTGTTTTTT.

This chain links TRBV27 with TRBJ2-5; 7 bases fit TRBD1. This CDR3 region has 15 residues. Trimming took 5 bases from V and 5 from J; bases not matched to a gene: 11. Germline V gene sequence: CDR1 MNHEY, CDR2 SMNVEV (reference sequence). CDR3 amino acids: CASSQRLQGPETQYF. In DNA form, the CDR3 reads TGTGCCAGCAGTCAACGCTTACAGGGGCCGGAGACCCAGTACTTC.